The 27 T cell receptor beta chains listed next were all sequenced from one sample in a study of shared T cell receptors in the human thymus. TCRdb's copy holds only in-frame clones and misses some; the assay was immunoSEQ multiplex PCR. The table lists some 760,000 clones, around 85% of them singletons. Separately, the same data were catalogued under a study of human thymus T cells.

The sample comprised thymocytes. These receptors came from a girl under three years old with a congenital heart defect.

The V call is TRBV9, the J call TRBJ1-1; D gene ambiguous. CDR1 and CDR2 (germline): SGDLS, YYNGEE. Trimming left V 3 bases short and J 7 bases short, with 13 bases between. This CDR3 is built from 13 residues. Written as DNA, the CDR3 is TGTGCCAGCAGCGGAAAGGAGGGCAGTGAAGCTTTCTTT. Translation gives CASSGKEGSEAFF.

DNA for the CDR3: TGTGCCAGCAGTCTTACTAGGGGGACCGGGGAGCTGTTTTTT. Translated, it gives CASSLTRGTGELFF. The chain employs TRBV27 and TRBJ2-2, with a weak D call TRBD1 (6 bases). Germline V gene data show CDR1 as MNHEY and CDR2 as SMNVEV (reference sequence). This CDR3 is built from 14 residues. Trimming removed 5 bases from V and 5 bases from J, with 12 bases in between.

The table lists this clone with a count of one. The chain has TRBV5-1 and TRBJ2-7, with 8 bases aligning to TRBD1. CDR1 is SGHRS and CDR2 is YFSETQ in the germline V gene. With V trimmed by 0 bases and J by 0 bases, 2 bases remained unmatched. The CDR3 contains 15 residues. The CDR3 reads CASSLGQGSSYEQYF. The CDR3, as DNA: TGCGCCAGCAGCTTGGGACAGGGGAGCTCCTACGAGCAGTACTTC.

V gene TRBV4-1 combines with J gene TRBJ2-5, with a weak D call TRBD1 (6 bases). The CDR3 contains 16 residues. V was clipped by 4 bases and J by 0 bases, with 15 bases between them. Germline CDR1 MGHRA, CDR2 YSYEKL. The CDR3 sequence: CASSPAARDNQETQYF. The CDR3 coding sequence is TGCGCCAGCAGCCCAGCCGCCCGGGACAACCAAGAGACCCAGTACTTC.

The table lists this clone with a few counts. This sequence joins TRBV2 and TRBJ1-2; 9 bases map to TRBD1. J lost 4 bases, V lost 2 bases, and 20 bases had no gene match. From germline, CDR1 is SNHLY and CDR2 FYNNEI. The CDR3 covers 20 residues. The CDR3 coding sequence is TGTGCCAGCAGTGAAACCCTCCCGGGGGGACAGGGTCGTACAAGCTATGGCTACACCTTC. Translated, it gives CASSETLPGGQGRTSYGYTF.

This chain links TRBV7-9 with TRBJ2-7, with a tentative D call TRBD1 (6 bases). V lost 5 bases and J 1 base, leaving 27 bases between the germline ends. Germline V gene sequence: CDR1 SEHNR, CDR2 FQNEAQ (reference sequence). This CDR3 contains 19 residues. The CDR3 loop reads CASSTGHPWRGQKSYEQYF. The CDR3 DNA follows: TGTGCCAGCAGCACGGGACATCCTTGGCGAGGCCAGAAGTCCTACGAGCAGTACTTC. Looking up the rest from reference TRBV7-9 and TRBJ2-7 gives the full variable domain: DTGVSQNPRHKITKRGQNVTFRCDPISEHNRLYWYRQTLGQGPEFLTYFQNEAQLEKSRLLSDRFSAERPKGSFSTLEIQRTEQGDSAMYLCASSTGHPWRGQKSYEQYFGPGTRLTVT.

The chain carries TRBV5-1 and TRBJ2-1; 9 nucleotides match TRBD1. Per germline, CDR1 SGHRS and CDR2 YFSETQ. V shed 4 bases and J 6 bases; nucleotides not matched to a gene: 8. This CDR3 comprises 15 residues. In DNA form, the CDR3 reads TGCGCCAGCAGCCCAGGACAGGGGATTTTCAATGAGCAGTTCTTC. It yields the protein CASSPGQGIFNEQFF.

The CDR3 loop reads CASTPSTRVGQYF. The CDR3 bases are TGTGCCAGCACCCCTTCCACCAGGGTCGGGCAGTACTTC. The J gene is TRBJ2-7, the V gene TRBV6-1, with D perhaps matching TRBD1 (5 bases). The CDR3 runs to 13 residues. Trimming stripped 7 bases from V and 9 bases from J, with 19 bases between. The germline V gene encodes CDR1 MNHNS and CDR2 SASEGT.

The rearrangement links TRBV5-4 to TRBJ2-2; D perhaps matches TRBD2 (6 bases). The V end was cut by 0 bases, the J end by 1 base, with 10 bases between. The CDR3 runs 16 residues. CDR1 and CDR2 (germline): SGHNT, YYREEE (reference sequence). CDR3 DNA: TGTGCCAGCAGCTTGGGAGGGGAGGTGAACACCGGGGAGCTGTTTTTT. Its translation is CASSLGGEVNTGELFF.

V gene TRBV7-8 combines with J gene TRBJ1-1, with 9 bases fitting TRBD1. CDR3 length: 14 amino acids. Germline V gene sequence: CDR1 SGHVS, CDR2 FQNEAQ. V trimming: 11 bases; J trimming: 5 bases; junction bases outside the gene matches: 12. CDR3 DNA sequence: TGTGCCCCTATGGGGGGGACAGGGTTGACTGAAGCTTTCTTT. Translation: CAPMGGTGLTEAFF.

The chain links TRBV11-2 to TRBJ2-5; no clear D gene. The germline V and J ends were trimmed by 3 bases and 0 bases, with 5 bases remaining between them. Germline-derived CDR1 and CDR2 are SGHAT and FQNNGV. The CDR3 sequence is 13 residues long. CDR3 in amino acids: CASSFTDQETQYF. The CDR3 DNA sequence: TGTGCCAGCAGCTTCACTGACCAAGAGACCCAGTACTTC.

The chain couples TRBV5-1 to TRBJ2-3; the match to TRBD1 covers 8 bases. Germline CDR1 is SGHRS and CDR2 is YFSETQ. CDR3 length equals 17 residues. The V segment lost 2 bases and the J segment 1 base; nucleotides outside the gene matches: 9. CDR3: CASSFSQGVAGTDTQYF. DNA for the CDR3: TGCGCCAGCAGCTTCTCACAGGGGGTGGCCGGCACAGATACGCAGTATTTT.

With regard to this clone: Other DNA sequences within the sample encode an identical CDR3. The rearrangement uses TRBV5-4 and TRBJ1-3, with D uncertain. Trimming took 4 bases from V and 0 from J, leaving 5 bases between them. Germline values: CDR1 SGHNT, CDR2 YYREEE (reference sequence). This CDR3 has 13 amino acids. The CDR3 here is CASSPSSGNTIYF. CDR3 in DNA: TGTGCCAGCAGCCCGTCCTCTGGAAACACCATATATTTT. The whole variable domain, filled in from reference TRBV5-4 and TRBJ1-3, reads ETGVTQSPTHLIKTRGQQVTLRCSSQSGHNTVSWYQQALGQGPQFIFQYYREEENGRGNFPPRFSGLQFPNYSSELNVNALELDDSALYLCASSPSSGNTIYFGEGSWLTVV.

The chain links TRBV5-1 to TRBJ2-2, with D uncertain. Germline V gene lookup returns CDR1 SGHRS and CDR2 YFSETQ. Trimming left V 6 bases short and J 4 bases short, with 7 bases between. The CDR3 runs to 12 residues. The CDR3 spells CASTPGTGELFF. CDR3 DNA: TGCGCCAGCACCCCGGGCACCGGGGAGCTGTTTTTT. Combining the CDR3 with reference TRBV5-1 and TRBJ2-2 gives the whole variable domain KAGVTQTPRYLIKTRGQQVTLSCSPISGHRSVSWYQQTPGQGLQFLFEYFSETQRNKGNFPGRFSGRQFSNSRSEMNVSTLELGDSALYLCASTPGTGELFFGEGSRLTVL.

This CDR3 reads CASAPEGQDPSYEQYF. CDR3 nucleotides: TGTGCTAGTGCCCCAGAGGGACAGGACCCCTCCTACGAGCAGTACTTC. The chain links TRBV12-5 to TRBJ2-7, with 8 bases matching TRBD1. The CDR3 sequence is 16 residues long. V was pared by 7 bases and J by 0 bases, with 11 bases of the junction left unmatched. Germline V CDR1 and CDR2: LGHNT, FRNRAP. Looking up the rest from reference TRBV12-5 and TRBJ2-7 gives the full variable domain: DARVTQTPRHKVTEMGQEVTMRCQPILGHNTVFWYRQTMMQGLELLAYFRNRAPLDDSGMPKDRFSAEMPDATLATLKIQPSEPRDSAVYFCASAPEGQDPSYEQYFGPGTRLTVT.

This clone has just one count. The CDR3 protein is CASSPREEEGVDIQYF. The CDR3 DNA reads TGTGCCAGCAGTCCCCGGGAGGAAGAGGGGGTAGACATTCAGTACTTC. The J gene is TRBJ2-4, the V gene TRBV27; the D gene is possibly TRBD2 (7 bases). This CDR3 spans 16 amino acids. The V end was cut by 5 bases, the J end by 8 bases, with 22 bases between. CDR1 is MNHEY, CDR2 SMNVEV, per germline (reference sequence).

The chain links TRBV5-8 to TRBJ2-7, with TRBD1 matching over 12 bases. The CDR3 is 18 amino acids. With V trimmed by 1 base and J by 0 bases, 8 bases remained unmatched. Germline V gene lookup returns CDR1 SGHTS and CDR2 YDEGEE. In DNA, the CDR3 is TGTGCCAGCAGCTTGTTCGGGACAGGGGGCTGTAGCTCCTACGAGCAGTACTTC. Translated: CASSLFGTGGCSSYEQYF. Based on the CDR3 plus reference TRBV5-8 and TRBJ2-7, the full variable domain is EAGVTQSPTHLIKTRGQQATLRCSPISGHTSVYWYQQALGLGLQFLLWYDEGEERNRGNFPPRFSGRQFPNYSSELNVNALELEDSALYLCASSLFGTGGCSSYEQYFGPGTRLTVT.

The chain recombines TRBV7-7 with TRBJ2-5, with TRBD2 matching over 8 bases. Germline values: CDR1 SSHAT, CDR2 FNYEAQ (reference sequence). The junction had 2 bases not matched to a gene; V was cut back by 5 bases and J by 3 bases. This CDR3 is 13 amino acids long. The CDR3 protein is CASSRGGKETQYF. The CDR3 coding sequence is TGTGCCAGCAGCCGCGGGGGGAAAGAGACCCAGTACTTC.

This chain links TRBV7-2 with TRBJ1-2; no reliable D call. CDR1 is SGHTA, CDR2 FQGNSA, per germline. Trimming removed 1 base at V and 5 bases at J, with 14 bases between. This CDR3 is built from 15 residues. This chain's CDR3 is CASSLGYRLRYGYTF. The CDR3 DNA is TGTGCCAGCAGCTTAGGGTACCGCCTTAGATATGGCTACACCTTC.

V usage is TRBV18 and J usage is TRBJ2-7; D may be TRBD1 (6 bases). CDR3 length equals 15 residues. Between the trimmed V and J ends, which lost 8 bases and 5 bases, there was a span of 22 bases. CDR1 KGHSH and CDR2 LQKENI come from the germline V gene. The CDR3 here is CASTLRGRGMHEQYF. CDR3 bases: TGTGCCAGCACCCTTCGGGGCAGGGGTATGCACGAGCAGTACTTC.

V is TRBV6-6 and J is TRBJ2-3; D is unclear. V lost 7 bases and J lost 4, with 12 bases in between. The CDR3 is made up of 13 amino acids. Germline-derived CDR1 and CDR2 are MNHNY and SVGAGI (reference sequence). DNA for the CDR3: TGTGCCAGCAAGTCTCGAGTTCCAGATACGCAGTATTTT. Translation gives CASKSRVPDTQYF.

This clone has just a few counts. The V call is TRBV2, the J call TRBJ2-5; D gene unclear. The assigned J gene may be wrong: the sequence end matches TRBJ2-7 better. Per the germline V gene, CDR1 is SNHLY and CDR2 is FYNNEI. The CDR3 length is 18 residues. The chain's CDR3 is CASSEALVSSLVNLEQYF. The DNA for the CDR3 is TGTGCCAGCAGTGAAGCGCTTGTGAGTAGCCTAGTTAATCTCGAGCAGTACTTC.

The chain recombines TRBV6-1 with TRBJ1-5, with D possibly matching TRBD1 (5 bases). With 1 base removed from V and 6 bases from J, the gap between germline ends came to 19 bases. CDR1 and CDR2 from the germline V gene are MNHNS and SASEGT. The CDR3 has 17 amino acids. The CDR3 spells CASSEEGPGSACQPQHF. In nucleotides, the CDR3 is TGTGCCAGCAGTGAAGAGGGGCCAGGGTCAGCGTGTCAGCCCCAGCATTTT.

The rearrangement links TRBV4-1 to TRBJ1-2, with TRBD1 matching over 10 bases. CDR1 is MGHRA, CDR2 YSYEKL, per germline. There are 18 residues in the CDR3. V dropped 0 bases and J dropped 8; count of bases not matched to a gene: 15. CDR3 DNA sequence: TGCGCCAGCAGCCAAGATTGGGACAGGGGCACCCCGTTGAGGGGCTACACCTTC. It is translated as CASSQDWDRGTPLRGYTF.

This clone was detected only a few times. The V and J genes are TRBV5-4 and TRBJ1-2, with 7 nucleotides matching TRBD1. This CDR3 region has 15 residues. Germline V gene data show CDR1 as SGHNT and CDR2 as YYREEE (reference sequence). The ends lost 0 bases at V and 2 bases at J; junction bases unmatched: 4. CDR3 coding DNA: TGTGCCAGCAGCTTGGGGCAGGGGGGAAACTATGGCTACACCTTC. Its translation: CASSLGQGGNYGYTF.

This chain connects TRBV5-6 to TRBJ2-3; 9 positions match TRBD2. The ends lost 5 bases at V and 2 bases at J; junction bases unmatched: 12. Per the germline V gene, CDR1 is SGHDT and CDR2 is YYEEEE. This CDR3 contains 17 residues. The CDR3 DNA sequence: TGTGCCAGCAGTTGCGTAGGTGCGGGGGGGCACACAGATACGCAGTATTTT. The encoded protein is CASSCVGAGGHTDTQYF.

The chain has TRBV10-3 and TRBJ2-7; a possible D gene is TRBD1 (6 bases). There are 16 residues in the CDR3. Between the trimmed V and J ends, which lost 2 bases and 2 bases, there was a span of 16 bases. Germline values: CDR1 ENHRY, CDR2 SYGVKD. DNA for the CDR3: TGTGCCATCAGTGAGATGGTCCAGGGGCGTCCCTACGAGCAGTACTTC. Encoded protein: CAISEMVQGRPYEQYF.